This entry concerns a single T cell receptor beta chain. A few counts support this clonotype. The antigen it binds to is not known. The sample holds no much larger clone one base away, and base qualities are not on file. The sample belongs to a study of identical twins (TCRdb year 2016). About the full investigation: The study deep-sequenced TCR alpha and beta repertoires from monozygotic twins, unrelated adults of various ages and cord blood to test whether fetal clonotypes persist. To rule out contamination, replicate twin experiments were performed at different times with different library preparation protocols. Study-wide findings and limitations: Abundant cord blood beta clonotypes carried fewer insertions; young adult naive repertoires showed a weaker similar trend, while memory repertoires showed none. Zero-insertion analyses could be partly confounded by invariant T cells such as MAIT and iNKT, though diverse VJ usage argued against such confounding for most clonotypes. In beta out-of-frame sequences, excess twin sharing was weaker, because having fewer shared sequences lowered the signal-to-noise ratio. Out-of-frame TCR alpha sequences shared between twins showed an excess of low generation-probability sequences compared with coincidental sharing between unrelated individuals. Conclusions relied on cross-sectional statistical analysis, since the same donors could not be followed over many years. In monozygotic twins, recombination models systematically underestimated out-of-frame TCR alpha sharing, but the models matched the sharing seen between unrelated individuals.

Only healthy Caucasian donors were included. The twin cohort comprised three pairs of female monozygotic twins, all aged roughly 18 to 30 years. Using Miltenyi CD45RO+ enrichment and human naive T-cell isolation kits, memory (CD45RO+) and naive T cells were isolated from PBMC. Receptor libraries were prepared by 5' RACE. The instrument given in TCRdb is Illumina HiSeq 2000. A universal primer binding site was added through template switching, and the final cDNA carried a unique molecular identifier so that TCR cDNA molecules could be counted accurately. Specific primers in the conserved constant-segment region were used to synthesize first-strand cDNA for TCR alpha and beta chains. To control for contamination, every cDNA library was double barcoded, receiving both a SMART-Mk sample barcode and Illumina barcodes. TruSeq adapter sequences and Illumina sample barcodes were added in two successive PCR steps. The TCR alpha and beta cDNA libraries were sequenced on the Illumina HiSeq platform using custom primers. The authors' pipeline ran thus. Raw reads were processed with MiGEC to extract unique molecular identifiers, and MiXCR was used to determine CDR3 positions. For each individual, recombination models were inferred using an EM algorithm with the repgenHMM and IGoR tools. The tcR package in R was used for shared clonotype analysis, with sharing normalized by the product of cloneset sizes. To study raw recombination without the effects of thymic and clonal selection, out-of-frame nonproductive sequences were analyzed. TCRdb took the public reads, trimmed them with fastp at Q25, ran MiXCR for clone calling and kept in-frame beta chains. Rows matching on CDR3 protein sequence are summarized as one entry with the most common DNA and genes. TCRdb's processing, not the authors', yielded these V and J calls. The sample profile shows a few hundred thousand distinct CDR3 sequences; over 9.5% of them were found once. The ten largest clones represent roughly 4.2% of the sample.

The CDR3, from cysteine to phenylalanine, totals 11 residues. This entry keeps only the CDR3 DNA: 33 bases, framed from base 1. V is pared back by 9 bases and J by 0 bases, with 3 bases lying between the germline termini. CDR1 is given as SGHRS and CDR2 as YFSETQ, both from the germline V gene. These same records also appear under a second study, on yellow fever vaccine responses in identical twins. The second publication reports: The authors reported that the T cell response to vaccination in identical twins appeared partly convergent and partly personalized. In the study, vaccine-responding T cell clones were precisely tracked in identical twins.

The source of this sequence is a young woman in good health. In this chain, TRBV5-1 is recombined with TRBJ2-2, with no D gene named confidently. Material: memory (CD45RO+) T cells sorted from blood. The cell subset or site label, read with the paper, signifies: CD45RO+ enriched T cells. The nucleotide sequence reads as follows: TGCGCCACGGCGAACACCGGGGAGCTGTTTTTT. It is translated as CATANTGELFF.